Listed below are T cell receptor beta chains from one sample, sequenced in a study of breast tumors, draining lymph nodes, adjacent tissues. MiXCR was run by TCRdb on the multiplex PCR reads, yielding one entry per CDR3 protein. The data show roughly 130,000 distinct CDR3 sequences, around a third seen once. Material for sequencing was axillary lymph node tissue. The origin of the receptors is a female donor with breast cancer. Some clones in this sample may be carry-over from other donors' samples. The CDR3 runs from the conserved cysteine through the conserved F or W. The order of the fields is J gene, D gene, V gene, clone size, CDR3 DNA, CDR3 protein. The D gene is left open where the match is weak. Rows may omit the clone size; those that give it use once, few, many or a size class.

TRBJ2-2	.	TRBV19	many	TGTGCCAGTAGTCAGGGGGGGAGTTGGTCCGGGGAGCTGTTTTTT	CASSQGGSWSGELFF
TRBJ2-5	TRBD2	TRBV15	once	TGTGCCACGCGGGGGGGCTTTGAGACCCAGTACTTC	CATRGGFETQYF
TRBJ1-3	TRBD1	TRBV5-4	many	TGTGCCAGCAGCCCGACAGGGTCAAACACCATATATTTT	CASSPTGSNTIYF
TRBJ2-3	.	TRBV10-1	.	TGCGCCAGCAGTGAACGGGGCACAGATACGCAGTATTTT	CASSERGTDTQYF
TRBJ1-1	.	TRBV30	.	TGTGCCTGGGGGGGGGAAACTGACACTGAAGCTTTCTTT	CAWGGETDTEAFF
TRBJ2-1	TRBD1	TRBV2	many	TGTGCCAGCAGTGAAGCTCAGGGGGCATTGGATGAGCAGTTCTTC	CASSEAQGALDEQFF
TRBJ2-2	.	TRBV10-3	many	TGTGCCATCCTGGGGGGTCGGAACGGGGAGCTGTTTTTT	CAILGGRNGELFF
TRBJ1-1	.	TRBV6-5	few	TGTGCCAGCAGTGTGAGAAGTCGGTTACCTGAAGCTTTCTTT	CASSVRSRLPEAFF
TRBJ2-7	.	TRBV2	.	TGTGCCAGCAGTTTTTCGCAGAGCTCCTACGAGCAGTACTTC	CASSFSQSSYEQYF
TRBJ2-1	TRBD2	TRBV6-5	many	TGTGCCAGCAGAAGGACTAGGAAGGGGCTGGGAGACAATGAGCAGTTCTTC	CASRRTRKGLGDNEQFF
TRBJ2-2	.	TRBV4-1	many	TGCGCCAGCAGCCAAGAACAGAGACGGGAGCTGTTTTTT	CASSQEQRRELFF
TRBJ1-2	.	TRBV7-8	many	TGTGCCAGCAGCTTGACAGGAGGAATAGATGGCTACACCTTC	CASSLTGGIDGYTF
TRBJ2-5	.	TRBV2	many	TGTGCCAGCAGCACCACTTTCGAGACCCAGTACTTC	CASSTTFETQYF
TRBJ2-3	.	TRBV18	many	TGTGCCAGCTCACCACTACAAGCAGATACGCAGTATTTT	CASSPLQADTQYF
TRBJ1-2	TRBD1	TRBV4-1	many	TGCGCCAGCAGCCAAGGGTCAGGGGGCTATGGCTACACCTTC	CASSQGSGGYGYTF
TRBJ2-2	.	TRBV20-1	many	TGCAGTGCTAGAGATCATGGGGGCCCTAACACCGGGGAGCTGTTTTTT	CSARDHGGPNTGELFF
TRBJ2-3	TRBD2	TRBV10-3	.	TGTGCCTCAGGGGAGGCTAGCGGGGGGGCGACAGATACGCAGTATTTT	CASGEASGGATDTQYF
TRBJ2-1	TRBD2	TRBV20-1	many	TGCAGTGCTCAAACTAGCGGGGCTTACAATGAGCAGTTCTTC	CSAQTSGAYNEQFF
TRBJ1-3	.	TRBV4-1	.	TGCGCCAGCAGCTTCCGACCTGGGAGAATCTCCTCTGGAAACACCATATATTTT	CASSFRPGRISSGNTIYF
TRBJ2-7	TRBD1	TRBV2	many	TGTGCCAGCAGACATCCCGGGACAGGGGTCTACGAGCAGTACTTC	CASRHPGTGVYEQYF
TRBJ1-1	.	TRBV15	many	TGTGCCACCAGCAGAGGTGGGGGGGAGGCTTTCTTT	CATSRGGGEAFF
TRBJ1-6	.	TRBV19	.	TGTGCCAGTAGTCCGGGACTTGACTATTATTCACCCCTCCACTTT	CASSPGLDYYSPLHF
TRBJ1-2	.	TRBV6-5	many	TGTGCCAGCAGTTACTCGATGAAGAACTACTATGGCTACACCTTC	CASSYSMKNYYGYTF
TRBJ1-3	.	TRBV20-1	.	TGCAGTGTCCTCCAGGGAATGGAAAACACCATATATTTT	CSVLQGMENTIYF
TRBJ2-3	TRBD1	TRBV7-6	many	TGTGCCAGCAGCTTGGGACAGATCGTAGATACGCAGTATTTT	CASSLGQIVDTQYF
TRBJ2-3	TRBD1	TRBV25-1	many	TGTGCCAGCAGTGAATTTGGACAGGGGGCGCGCGGAGATACGCAGTATTTT	CASSEFGQGARGDTQYF
TRBJ1-3	TRBD1	TRBV30	.	TGTGCCTGGAGTGTAGGGGGACAGTCTGGAAACACCGGATATTTT	CAWSVGGQSGNTGYF